This entry lists 14 T cell receptor beta chains sequenced from one sample in a study of shared clonotypes between healthy human individuals. The method was immunoSEQ multiplex PCR; TCRdb's version includes in-frame clones alone and lacks a portion of them. The data contain more than 2,000,000 clones, roughly 93% of them singletons. The specimen sequenced was naive CD4+ T cells from PBMCs. As to subset: CD45RA+ positively selected. The receptor source for this set is a man between 18 and 35 years old in good health. Some clones in this sample may be carry-over from other donors' samples.

V gene TRBV4-3 combines with J gene TRBJ1-2; D ambiguous. The CDR3 loop spans 15 amino acids. V dropped 0 bases and J dropped 8 bases, with 16 bases sitting between them. Germline loops: CDR1 LGHNA, CDR2 YSLEER. The CDR3 nucleotides read TGCGCCAGCAGCCAAGATGGGGTTTTCGCGGGCGGCTACACCTTC. Its translation: CASSQDGVFAGGYTF.

The chain uses TRBV6-1 and TRBJ2-5, with D possibly matching TRBD2 (6 bases). The V end lost 10 bases, the J end lost 2 bases, and 14 bases lay between the germline ends. Germline assignment: CDR1 MNHNS and CDR2 SASEGT. This CDR3 is 13 amino acids long. The CDR3 DNA reads TGTGCCATACGATACGGACTACAAGAGACCCAGTACTTC. It codes for CAIRYGLQETQYF.

The V and J genes are TRBV2 and TRBJ2-7; 13 bases match TRBD2. This CDR3 is 15 amino acids long. Germline trimming cut 6 bases from V and 2 bases from J; bases unmatched to any gene: 4. Germline V CDR1 and CDR2: SNHLY, FYNNEI. Written as DNA, the CDR3 is TGTGCCAGCAGGGGACTAGCGGGAAAACCCTACGAGCAGTACTTC. Its translation: CASRGLAGKPYEQYF.

CDR3 region: CASSLGGRGLAGQRHNEQFF. For the CDR3, the DNA is TGTGCCAGCAGCTTAGGAGGACGGGGACTAGCGGGACAAAGACACAATGAGCAGTTCTTC. The rearrangement uses TRBV11-3 and TRBJ2-1; 13 positions agree with TRBD2. In germline, CDR1 is SGHNT, CDR2 YENEEA. Losses at the gene ends were 1 base for V and 5 bases for J; bases not matched to a gene: 14. The CDR3 is 20 amino acids. Using reference TRBV11-3 and TRBJ2-1 for the parts outside the CDR3, the full variable domain is EAGVVQSPRYKIIEKKQPVAFWCNPISGHNTLYWYLQNLGQGPELLIRYENEEAVDDSQLPKDRFSAERLKGVDSTLKIQPAELGDSAVYLCASSLGGRGLAGQRHNEQFFGPGTRLTVL.

The chain recombines TRBV15 with TRBJ2-7, with no clear D. The CDR3 runs 15 residues. Per germline, CDR1 LNHNV and CDR2 YYDKDF (reference sequence). Trimming removed 5 bases from V and 2 bases from J, with 16 bases in between. The CDR3 is CATSRPGPSPYEQYF. The DNA for the CDR3 is TGTGCCACCAGCCGACCCGGGCCCTCGCCCTACGAGCAGTACTTC.

On this clone: Other DNA sequences within the sample encode an identical CDR3. The chain has TRBV7-9 and TRBJ1-1; D is uncertain. The CDR3 sequence is 13 residues long. Looked up from germline, CDR1 is SEHNR and CDR2 is FQNEAQ (reference sequence). V shed 5 bases and J shed 1 base, with 8 bases lying between them. DNA for the CDR3: TGTGCCAGCAGCCCCCCGGCGAACACTGAAGCTTTCTTT. Amino acid sequence: CASSPPANTEAFF.

The chain employs TRBV5-4 and TRBJ2-1; 12 bases match TRBD2. This CDR3 contains 16 residues. Germline assignment: CDR1 SGHNT and CDR2 YYREEE (reference sequence). The V segment lost 6 bases and the J segment 7 bases; nucleotides outside the gene matches: 11. The CDR3 loop reads CASTRPPSGRGNEQFF. The CDR3 nucleotides are TGTGCCAGCACCCGACCCCCTAGCGGGAGGGGTAATGAGCAGTTCTTC.

This clone was detected only once. The chain joins TRBV6-5 to TRBJ2-2, with 10 positions matching TRBD2. The V gene end was trimmed by 8 bases and the J gene end by 5 bases; junction bases not matched to a gene: 8. The CDR3 has 15 residues. Germline lookup yields CDR1 MNHEY and CDR2 SVGAGI. CDR3 region: CASQREGRWTGELFF. CDR3 coding DNA: TGTGCCAGCCAGCGGGAGGGCCGTTGGACCGGGGAGCTGTTTTTT.

As DNA, the CDR3 is TGTGCCAGCAGCTTAGGCCGGCCTCCCCATGAGCAGTTCTTC. Translated, it gives CASSLGRPPHEQFF. The chain links TRBV13 to TRBJ2-1; D remains ambiguous. The CDR3 covers 14 residues. The V gene lost 0 bases and the J gene lost 8 bases, with 11 bases spanning the gap. Germline values: CDR1 PRHDT, CDR2 FYEKMQ (reference sequence).

This sequence joins TRBV5-1 and TRBJ2-2; D gene unclear. In germline, CDR1 is SGHRS, CDR2 YFSETQ. This CDR3 contains 14 residues. Trimming left V 2 bases short and J 7 bases short, with 12 bases between. CDR3 coding DNA: TGCGCCAGCAGCTTCCTCCCGGTAGGCGGGGAGCTGTTTTTT. Amino acids: CASSFLPVGGELFF.

The rearrangement links TRBV5-4 to TRBJ2-5; TRBD1 might be the D (6 bases). In germline, CDR1 is SGHNT, CDR2 YYREEE (reference sequence). V was pared by 4 bases and J by 1 base, with 8 bases between. There are 13 residues in the CDR3. CDR3 loop: CASSRDTQETQYF. The CDR3, as DNA: TGTGCCAGCAGCCGGGACACCCAAGAGACCCAGTACTTC.

This rearrangement joins TRBV20-1 to TRBJ1-4; D gene ambiguous. Between the trimmed V and J ends, which lost 5 bases and 5 bases, there was a span of 6 bases. Germline lookup yields CDR1 DFQATT and CDR2 SNEGSKA (reference sequence). CDR3 length: 11 residues. DNA for the CDR3: TGCAGTGCTTTGGTGAATGAAAAACTGTTTTTT. Amino acid sequence: CSALVNEKLFF.

This chain connects TRBV6-6 to TRBJ2-5; tentatively, D is TRBD2 (6 bases). Trimming left V 0 bases short and J 4 bases short, with 15 bases between. CDR1 is MNHNY and CDR2 is SVGAGI in the germline V gene (reference sequence). The CDR3 runs to 16 residues. The DNA of the CDR3 is TGTGCCAGCAGTTACTCGCCGACTAGTAGGCCAGAGACCCAGTACTTC. It translates to CASSYSPTSRPETQYF.

This clone was seen a single time. The CDR3 nucleotides read TGCAGCGTTGTGGTGTCGGGCCAGTTCTTC. Its translation is CSVVVSGQFF. The rearrangement joins TRBV29-1 to TRBJ2-1; D is uncertain. Trimming stripped 4 bases from V and 13 bases from J, with 11 bases between. This CDR3 comprises 10 residues. Germline assignment: CDR1 SQVTM and CDR2 ANQGSEA.